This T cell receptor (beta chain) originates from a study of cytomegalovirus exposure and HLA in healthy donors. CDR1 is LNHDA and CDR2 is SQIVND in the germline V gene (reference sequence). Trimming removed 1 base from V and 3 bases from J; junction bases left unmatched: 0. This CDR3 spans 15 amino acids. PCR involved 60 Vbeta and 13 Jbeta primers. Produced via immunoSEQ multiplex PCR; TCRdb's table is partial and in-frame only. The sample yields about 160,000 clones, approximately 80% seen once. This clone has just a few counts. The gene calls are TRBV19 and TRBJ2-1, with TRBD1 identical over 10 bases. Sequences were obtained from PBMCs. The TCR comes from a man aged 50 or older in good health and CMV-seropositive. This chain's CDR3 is CASSIGDRGYNEQFF. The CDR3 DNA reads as TGTGCCAGTAGTATAGGGGACAGGGGCTACAATGAGCAGTTCTTC. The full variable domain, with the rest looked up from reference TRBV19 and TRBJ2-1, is DGGITQSPKYLFRKEGQNVTLSCEQNLNHDAMYWYRQDPGQGLRLIYYSQIVNDFQKGDIAEGYSVSREKKESFPLTVTSAQKNPTAFYLCASSIGDRGYNEQFFGPGTRLTVL.